The 8 T cell receptor beta chains reported below all come from one sample, sequenced in a study of T-cell reconstitution after alpha-beta-depleted transplantation in children. No antigen is known for these receptors. Findings and limits, study-wide: Several hundred graft clones that had expanded were reportedly the source of alpha-beta T cells about two months after transplant.

A library of TCRbeta sequences, prepared with unique molecular identifiers, was generated. MiXCR, applied by TCRdb to the PCR reads, yields one record per CDR3 protein. The sample records approximately 34,000 distinct CDR3 sequences, under 6.5% being singletons. The material was peripheral blood, obtained 60 days after TCRalphabeta/CD19-depleted stem cell transplant. These receptors came from a child in the first two years of life who had a stem cell transplant for acute myeloid leukemia, so the T cells may come from the graft donor.

This clonotype has at least ten counts. The V call is TRBV4-2, the J call TRBJ1-1; D uncertain. The CDR3 is made up of 13 amino acids. V was trimmed by 2 bases and J by 3 bases, leaving 7 bases between them. Germline CDR1 reads LGHNA; CDR2 reads YNFKEQ. CDR3 residues: CASSQPAYTEAFF. Written as DNA, the CDR3 is TGTGCCAGCAGCCAACCAGCCTACACTGAAGCTTTCTTT.

This clonotype was recorded a few times. The rearrangement links TRBV20-1 to TRBJ2-5; 9 bases agree with TRBD2. The junction had 6 bases not matched to a gene; V was cut back by 6 bases and J by 4 bases. Germline V lookup: CDR1 DFQATT, CDR2 SNEGSKA (reference sequence). The CDR3 has 13 residues. CDR3 nucleotides: TGCAGTGCAACCCTACTAGCGGGAGAGACCCAGTACTTC. As protein: CSATLLAGETQYF.

The sample holds many counts of this clonotype. V gene TRBV24-1 combines with J gene TRBJ2-7; TRBD1 matches 8 bases. Germline V gene sequence: CDR1 KGHDR, CDR2 SFDVKD. This CDR3 contains 16 residues. Germline trimming cut 5 bases from V and 1 base from J; bases unmatched to any gene: 9. CDR3 amino acids: CATSGTETGASYEQYF. The CDR3 DNA sequence: TGTGCCACCAGTGGAACGGAGACAGGGGCTTCCTACGAGCAGTACTTC.

The chain uses TRBV7-8 and TRBJ2-1; 11 bases match TRBD2. The CDR3 contains 16 residues. CDR1 is SGHVS, CDR2 FQNEAQ, per germline. With V trimmed by 5 bases and J by 3 bases, 6 bases remained unmatched. CDR3 DNA: TGTGCCAGCAGCGGCAATAGCGGGAGGGTCTACAATGAGCAGTTCTTC. It specifies CASSGNSGRVYNEQFF.

This clonotype has ten or more counts. The chain recombines TRBV9 with TRBJ1-2, with D possibly matching TRBD1 (5 bases). Trimming took 0 bases from V and 5 from J, leaving 11 bases between them. Germline V CDR1 and CDR2: SGDLS, YYNGEE. This CDR3 is built from 14 residues. CDR3 in DNA: TGTGCCAGCAGCGTAGAGAGTAAGGGGTATGGCTACACCTTC. This translates into CASSVESKGYGYTF.

A word on this clonotype: A read error is possible here, since a much larger clone lies one base away. The rearrangement uses TRBV20-1 and TRBJ2-2, with 11 bases aligning to TRBD2. The CDR3 extends over 16 amino acids. Germline V lookup: CDR1 DFQATT, CDR2 SNEGSKA (reference sequence). CDR3 DNA sequence: TGCTGTGCTAAGGCTAGCGGGAGGTTTAGCACCGGGGAGCTGTTTTTT. Amino acid sequence: CCAKASGRFSTGELFF.

This clonotype has more than one count but fewer than ten. The chain is built from TRBV4-3 and TRBJ1-4; 8 bases fit TRBD1. Trimming removed 0 bases from V and 5 bases from J; junction bases left unmatched: 8. From germline, CDR1 is LGHNA and CDR2 YSLEER. The CDR3 runs 17 residues. The CDR3 region is CASSQEDHRGFNEKLFF. The CDR3 nucleotides are TGCGCCAGCAGCCAAGAAGACCACAGGGGGTTCAATGAAAAACTGTTTTTT.

This clonotype occurred many times. The chain combines TRBV6-5 with TRBJ2-7, with 7 bases that match TRBD1. CDR3 length: 15 amino acids. Germline V lookup: CDR1 MNHEY, CDR2 SVGAGI. Trimming took 4 bases from V and 3 from J; bases not matched to a gene: 9. The CDR3, as DNA: TGTGCCAGCAGTTTAAAGGGGGCCCGTCTCTACGAGCAGTACTTC. Translating it yields CASSLKGARLYEQYF.